Below, one TCR beta chain is given with its context. Antigen unknown. The CDR3 spans 18 residues. Trimming at V came to 7 bases and at J to 7 bases, leaving 18 bases not matched to a gene. CDR1 SEHNR and CDR2 FQNEAQ come from the germline V gene (reference sequence). Here immunoSEQ multiplex PCR was the method, and the copy in TCRdb shows in-frame clones only, minus some. The repertoire includes roughly 60,000 clones, 84% of them detected once, and 3% to 4.5% sits in the top ten. Described time point: week 11, during vaccination. The content of each vaccine dose was 300 ug of mutant IDH1 20-mer peptide, and topical imiquimod accompanied it. These data come from a study of a mutant IDH1 vaccine in newly diagnosed glioma. Turning to the study itself: Eight vaccinations went to patients in weeks 1, 3, 5, 7, 11, 15, 19, 23. Earlier therapy was either radiotherapy, temozolomide, or both, and most got both. Investigators started vaccination 4-6 weeks after radiotherapy alone, or with temozolomide cycles. The study's findings and limits: The study observed vaccine-induced immune responses in 90% to 95% of patients.

Here the sequenced sample was PBMCs, taken from a glioma patient whose treatment included an IDH1 peptide vaccine. The source is a man aged 25 to 40 with glioma. V and J are TRBV7-9 and TRBJ2-1; 11 bases line up with TRBD2. The CDR3 coding sequence is TGTGCCAGCACAGGAAGCGAAACACTAGCGGGAGTTCAGAATGAGCAGTTCTTC. It encodes CASTGSETLAGVQNEQFF.